This T cell receptor (beta chain) was sequenced in a study of CD8+CD57+ T cells in acquired aplastic anemia. Study-level findings and limits: In common between the patients and the controls were twenty-nine CD8+ CDR3 sequences. Patients and controls had CD8+ Simpson's diversity values that were not significantly distinct.

An expansion of CD8+CD57+ cells by flow cytometry had been shown in patients chosen for sequencing. Untreated patients provided the blood samples, with no therapy given before sampling. Investigators profiled TCR beta VDJ and CDR3 from genomic DNA template. MiXCR, run by TCRdb on the reads, gives a single entry per CDR3 protein. The sample includes about 120,000 distinct CDR3 sequences, about 40% of them seen just once. A word on this clonotype: The antigen remains unidentified. Germline and junction disagree at one end, which may indicate a read error.

Germline-derived CDR1 and CDR2 are ENHRY and SYGVKD. The length of the CDR3 is 15 residues. Material: sorted CD4+, CD8+, or CD8+CD57+ T cells (not recorded which) from PBMCs. The chain employs TRBV10-3 and TRBJ1-2; D is unresolved. The TCR comes from a human donor with aplastic anemia. CDR3: CATSDGADFGYGYTF. The CDR3 bases are TGTGCCACCAGTGATGGAGCAGACTTTGGCTATGGCTACACCTTC.